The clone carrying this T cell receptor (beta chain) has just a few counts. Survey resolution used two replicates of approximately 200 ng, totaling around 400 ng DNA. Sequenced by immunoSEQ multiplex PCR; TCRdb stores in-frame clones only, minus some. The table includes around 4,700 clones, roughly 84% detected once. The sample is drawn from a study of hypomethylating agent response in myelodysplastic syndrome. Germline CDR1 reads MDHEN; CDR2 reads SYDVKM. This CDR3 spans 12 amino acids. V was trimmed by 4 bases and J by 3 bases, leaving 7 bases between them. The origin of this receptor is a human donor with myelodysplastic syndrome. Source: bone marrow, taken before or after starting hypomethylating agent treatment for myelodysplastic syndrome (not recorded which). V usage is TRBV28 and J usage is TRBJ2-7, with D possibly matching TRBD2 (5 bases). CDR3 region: CASSSGLYEQYF. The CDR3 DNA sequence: TGTGCCAGCAGTTCAGGACTCTACGAGCAGTACTTC.